The rows below give T cell receptor beta chains drawn from one sample of a study of blood T cell repertoires in COVID-19. Profiling relied on immunoSEQ multiplex PCR, and the TCRdb table lists in-frame clones only, not all of them. Of some 230,000 clones listed, roughly four fifths are singletons. Specimen: PBMCs or T cells enriched from blood (not recorded which). These receptors were collected from a woman between 40 and 55 years old with acute COVID-19. The conserved cysteine and the conserved F or W are not part of the CDR3 here. The order of the fields is clone size, V gene, CDR3 protein. The size entry is marked missing in some rows and otherwise reads once, few, many or a size class.

.	TRBV7-3	ASSIQDSYNEQF
.	TRBV29-1	SAWTSGSIYEQY
.	TRBV18	ASSLVGPGTQANYGYT
.	TRBV19	ASSIQGGDYEQY
.	TRBV4-1	ASSQPRGDYGYT
.	TRBV11-2	ASQPGGGGYNEQF
.	TRBV7-9	ASSLAQGNEQY
.	TRBV18	ASSPLARNTEAF
.	TRBV11-1	ASSSLSSGRGETQY
.	TRBV5-4	ASSLGSGARGNTIY
.	TRBV10-3	AISKLQGRSTDTQY
once	TRBV5-1	ASSLARPGRTTGELF
.	TRBV2	ASSENKGRGGYT
.	TRBV7-7	ASSPWDTTNQETQY
.	TRBV5-5	ASSPFTLDSYNSPLH
.	TRBV10-2	ASTPQSSYEQY
.	TRBV3-1/TRBV3-2	ASSPSTASSYNSPLH
.	TRBV11-2	ASSLVPGLAGGNEQF
.	TRBV3-1/TRBV3-2	ASSQPGTGTY
once	TRBV19	ASSIPPSLSYNEQF
.	TRBV11-3	ASSFKTGGEQY
.	TRBV19	ASSMDGSDYSNQPQH
.	TRBV28	ASSFVSGGNTIY
once	TRBV7-2	ASSSPDGYNEQF
.	TRBV20-1	SASGPSGGPTPGKQY
.	TRBV7-2	ASSFSSGGAKEQY
few	TRBV7-2	ASVAGEGEQY
.	TRBV5-1	ASSLGQGATYEQY
.	TRBV7-5	VRSLGQGKTEAF
.	TRBV28	ASSFRGGDNTIY
.	TRBV5-3	ARSWRGQPFPSGANVLT
.	TRBV3-1/TRBV3-2	ASSLYLQQY
.	TRBV28	ASSFRQGYQPQH
once	TRBV18	ASSPGQSNQPQH